Below, 16 T cell receptor beta chains from the same sample are listed, as sequenced in a study of blood T cell repertoires in COVID-19. Libraries were prepared by immunoSEQ multiplex PCR; TCRdb keeps only in-frame clonotypes and omits some of them. The sample contains hundreds of thousands of clones, 90% of which appear only once. The sequencing input was PBMCs or T cells enriched from blood (not recorded which). Receptor source: a woman aged 18-30 years with acute COVID-19.

This clone was found once. The V and J genes are TRBV28 and TRBJ2-7; TRBD2 aligns across 10 bases. The V gene's germline CDR1 is MDHEN and CDR2 SYDVKM. The V gene end was trimmed by 5 bases and the J gene end by 0 bases; junction bases not matched to a gene: 7. The CDR3 has 16 residues. CDR3 nucleotide sequence: TGTGCCAGCAGTCCAGGACTAGCGGAAAGCTCCTACGAGCAGTACTTC. Translated, it gives CASSPGLAESSYEQYF.

V and J are TRBV6-5 and TRBJ2-7, with 11 positions matching TRBD1. Per the germline V gene, CDR1 is MNHEY and CDR2 is SVGAGI. V lost 10 bases to trimming and J lost 7 bases; unmatched junction nucleotides: 12. This CDR3 is 14 amino acids long. In DNA, the CDR3 is TGTGCCACCTCATACCGGGACAGGGGGAGTGAGCAGTACTTC. Protein sequence: CATSYRDRGSEQYF.

This clone was seen a handful of times. V usage is TRBV6-2 or TRBV6-3 and J usage is TRBJ2-7, with D tentatively TRBD2 (6 bases). V was trimmed by 2 bases and J by 7 bases, leaving 12 bases between them. Germline values: CDR1 MNHEY, CDR2 SVGEGT. The CDR3 spans 13 residues. CDR3 amino acids: CASSYGGRGEQYF. The CDR3 DNA sequence: TGTGCCAGCAGTTACGGGGGTCGGGGGGAGCAGTACTTC.

The rearrangement uses TRBV6-1 and TRBJ1-5, with TRBD1 matching 7 bases. CDR3 length equals 17 residues. Germline assignment: CDR1 MNHNS and CDR2 SASEGT. With 3 bases clipped from V and 7 bases from J, the junction kept 15 bases outside the gene matches. DNA of the CDR3: TGTGCCAGCAGTGATAGTGGCCTGAGGACAGGTTGGCAGCCCCAGCATTTT. This encodes CASSDSGLRTGWQPQHF.

The gene calls are TRBV6-5 and TRBJ2-7; tentative D call: TRBD1 (6 bases). The CDR3 runs 14 residues. Trimming cost V 2 bases and J 6 bases, with 14 bases left between them. CDR1 and CDR2 (germline): MNHEY, SVGAGI. In nucleotides, the CDR3 is TGTGCCAGCAGTTACACCGGGGCAGGGGCCGAGCAGTACTTC. This codes for CASSYTGAGAEQYF.

The chain joins TRBV7-9 to TRBJ1-2; 7 nucleotides agree with TRBD1. With V trimmed by 5 bases and J by 8 bases, 5 bases remained unmatched. Looked up from germline, CDR1 is SEHNR and CDR2 is FQNEAQ (reference sequence). The CDR3 runs 12 residues. The CDR3 bases are TGTGCCAGCAGCCAGACAGGGCGCGGCTACACCTTC. This translates into CASSQTGRGYTF.

The chain couples TRBV7-9 to TRBJ2-2; 8 positions match TRBD2. Germline trimming cut 5 bases from V and 4 bases from J; bases unmatched to any gene: 6. The CDR3 has 15 amino acids. Per the germline V gene, CDR1 is SEHNR and CDR2 is FQNEAQ (reference sequence). The CDR3 nucleotides read TGTGCCAGCAGCCGGACGGGAGGGGGCACCGGGGAGCTGTTTTTT. This codes for CASSRTGGGTGELFF.

The CDR3 DNA reads TGTGCCAGCAGTCGCAGGGCACCCTACAATGAGCAGTTCTTC. Its translation is CASSRRAPYNEQFF. The chain recombines TRBV5-6 with TRBJ2-1, with a possible D match to TRBD1 (5 bases). CDR1 is SGHDT and CDR2 is YYEEEE in the germline V gene. The CDR3 runs to 14 residues. V lost 5 bases, J lost 2 bases, and 11 bases lay in between.

The rearrangement uses TRBV27 and TRBJ2-4; 7 bases agree with TRBD1. Germline loops: CDR1 MNHEY, CDR2 SMNVEV (reference sequence). This CDR3 contains 14 residues. V dropped 6 bases and J dropped 6; count of bases not matched to a gene: 8. CDR3 region: CASSGQADRNIQYF. For the CDR3, the DNA is TGTGCCAGCAGCGGACAGGCGGACAGAAACATTCAGTACTTC.

With regard to this clone: At the DNA level, this CDR3 is encoded by other sequences in the same sample as well. CDR3 region: CASSPGLSYEQYF. CDR3 bases: TGTGCCAGCTCACCAGGCCTTTCCTACGAGCAGTACTTC. This chain joins TRBV18 and TRBJ2-7; no firm D call. CDR3 length: 13 amino acids. V was shortened by 2 bases and J by 1 base, with 6 bases between the two germline ends. Germline V lookup: CDR1 KGHSH, CDR2 LQKENI.

V usage is TRBV6-2 or TRBV6-3 and J usage is TRBJ2-1, with 9 positions matching TRBD2. The V segment lost 4 bases and the J segment 4 bases; nucleotides outside the gene matches: 2. There are 14 residues in the CDR3. Germline lookup yields CDR1 MNHEY and CDR2 SVGEGT. CDR3 bases: TGTGCCAGCAGTTGGGGACTAGCTTACAATGAGCAGTTCTTC. Amino acid sequence: CASSWGLAYNEQFF.

This clone was found once. The chain links TRBV4-1 to TRBJ1-1, with unresolved D. The CDR3 loop spans 13 amino acids. Trimming stripped 0 bases from V and 5 bases from J, with 7 bases between. Germline CDR1 reads MGHRA; CDR2 reads YSYEKL. CDR3 sequence (DNA): TGCGCCAGCAGCCAAGAATACGGGACTGAAGCTTTCTTT. This encodes CASSQEYGTEAFF.

This clone was counted once. The rearrangement joins TRBV7-2 to TRBJ1-5, with 7 nucleotides matching TRBD1. With V trimmed by 1 base and J by 3 bases, 6 bases remained unmatched. Germline V gene data show CDR1 as SGHTA and CDR2 as FQGNSA. The CDR3 loop spans 16 amino acids. CDR3 coding DNA: TGTGCCAGCAGCTTAGGGATGGACAGGTCCAATCAGCCCCAGCATTTT. As protein: CASSLGMDRSNQPQHF. The full variable domain, completed using reference TRBV7-2 and TRBJ1-5, is GAGVSQSPSNKVTEKGKDVELRCDPISGHTALYWYRQSLGQGLEFLIYFQGNSAPDKSGLPSDRFSAERTGGSVSTLTIQRTQQEDSAVYLCASSLGMDRSNQPQHFGDGTRLSIL.

V usage is TRBV11-2 and J usage is TRBJ1-6, with D possibly being TRBD1 (5 bases). Germline CDR1 SGHAT, CDR2 FQNNGV. The CDR3 has 16 residues. V shed 0 bases and J shed 9 bases, with 15 bases lying between them. The CDR3 DNA follows: TGTGCCAGCAGCTTAGATCTAGGGGCGGCCCCTTCACCCCTCCACTTT. Translation gives CASSLDLGAAPSPLHF.

This CDR3 reads CASSKDHGQGVTEAFF. DNA of the CDR3: TGTGCCAGCAGCAAAGACCACGGGCAGGGGGTTACTGAAGCTTTCTTT. V usage is TRBV21-1 and J usage is TRBJ1-1; the DNA was not compared with TRBD1, the D call given in the table. TRBV21-1 is tagged as a pseudogene. CDR3 length equals 16 residues.

The chain uses TRBV7-9 and TRBJ2-1; the D gene is possibly TRBD2 (5 bases). CDR1 is SEHNR, CDR2 FQNEAQ, per germline (reference sequence). The CDR3 consists of 16 residues. The V and J ends lost 5 bases and 0 bases respectively, with 14 bases between them. This CDR3 is CASSLLRRSSYNEQFF. CDR3 DNA sequence: TGTGCCAGCAGCCTTTTGAGGAGGAGCTCCTACAATGAGCAGTTCTTC. Variable domain in full (rest from reference TRBV7-9 and TRBJ2-1): DTGVSQNPRHKITKRGQNVTFRCDPISEHNRLYWYRQTLGQGPEFLTYFQNEAQLEKSRLLSDRFSAERPKGSFSTLEIQRTEQGDSAMYLCASSLLRRSSYNEQFFGPGTRLTVL.